The source of this TCR beta chain is a study of human T cells and chemical hapten exposure (dated by TCRdb to 2020 to 2023). Study-level background: For sensitization, 2% DPC in acetone was applied to a roughly 2 cm by roughly 2 cm area of upper inner arm skin. Throughout the approximately 26-week study period, patients were also given weekly therapeutic DPC doses on the scalp. Patch testing was done on the upper back using Finn chambers containing 0.01% DPC, and results were scored after 6 days according to International Contact Dermatitis Research Group standards. The mostly female patient cohort included alopecia areata with under or over 50% scalp involvement, alopecia totalis and alopecia universalis. Libraries were pooled for sequencing, and variation in per-sample TCR yields was attributed mainly to small differences in library volumes within the pool. The study tracked peripheral blood TCR repertoire changes in vivo during primary and secondary sensitization to the hapten diphenylcyclopropenone (DPC) in alopecia patients. Blood was sampled from patients pre-sensitization (week 0) and at 2, 6 and about 24 weeks after DPC sensitization. Roughly 30 alopecia patients gave blood for TCR sequencing at one to four time points (pre-sensitization, 2, 6 and 24 weeks). The investigation overall reported the following: Expanded TCRs formed significantly more large CDR3 similarity clusters than pre-sensitization or healthy control sets, consistent with antigen-driven responses. Patch test score correlated positively with the number of PT1 expanded TCRs, reaching significance at thresholds 8, 16 and 32 but not at 4. Repeated subsampling changed both the strength of the expansion versus patch-test correlation and the threshold at which that correlation became significant. DPC sensitization did not change how many TCRs were above 1 in 1000 frequency, and no evidence was found of alterations in global repertoire structure. Alopecia, a presumed autoimmune disease, was present in all patients, so the immune response of the patients might differ from that of healthy individuals.

The library was made by RACE. TCRdb records NextSeq 500 as the sequencer. Library preparation attached unique molecular identifiers to individual cDNA molecules for quantitative, reproducible TCR counting. Each blood RNA sample was used to sequence both TCR alpha and TCR beta chains. In the authors' own workflow: The median number of TCRs per sample was 95,638, ranging from about 23,224 to 750,000. V, J and CDR3 annotation of the TCR reads was performed with the Decombinator software suite. For the PS versus PT1 abundance plots, all samples were subsampled to the same number of TCRs (28,000). TCRs were defined as expanded if absent before sensitization and observed at least eight times at the 2-week time point. The public reads were quality trimmed at Q25 with fastp and then assembled into clones with MiXCR by TCRdb, keeping productive beta chains. Rows are unified per CDR3 protein, each entry keeping the most common DNA and genes. Here the V and J calls rest on TCRdb's processing, not on the authors' analysis. The sample table lists some 80,000 distinct CDR3 sequences, around 10% of them with a count of one. The leading ten clones occupy about 4.2% of the sample.

Ten or more counts support this clonotype. What antigen it recognizes has not been identified. Base quality data are lacking; no much larger clone is found one base away. The sample's time point, from its label and the paper: patch test 1, 2 weeks after DPC sensitization. The treatment or condition label corresponds to: therapeutic diphenylcyclopropenone sensitization with weekly scalp DPC. At every patch-test visit, the blood draw took place before the patch test was put on. Patients were eligible if aged 18 to 70, diagnosed with alopecia and judged suitable for DPC therapy, and pregnant patients were excluded. Total RNA was isolated from unfractionated whole blood collected in Tempus Blood RNA tubes. Sequences were derived from whole blood, sampled in connection with sensitization to the hapten diphenylcyclopropenone (DPC). The clonotype originates from a woman aged 45-60 years with alopecia areata. Some clones in this sample may be carry-over from other donors' samples.

The CDR3 protein is CASSLTGGAFYNEQFF. The bases read TGTGCCAGCAGCCTGACTGGGGGGGCGTTCTACAATGAGCAGTTCTTC. Here the chain combines TRBV11-3 and TRBJ2-1; TRBD2 might be the D gene, on 7 matching bases. According to the germline V gene, CDR1 reads SGHNT and CDR2 reads YENEEA. V loses 5 bases of germline sequence and J loses 3 bases, and the interval between the two ends is 17 bases. Counted from cysteine to phenylalanine, this CDR3 has 16 amino acids. Only CDR3 DNA remains: 48 bases, in frame from the first base.